This T cell receptor beta chain was observed in a study of cytomegalovirus exposure and HLA in healthy donors. PCR was performed using 60 Vbeta and 13 Jbeta primers. Profiling relied on immunoSEQ multiplex PCR, and the TCRdb table lists in-frame clones only, not all of them. The sample yields about 140,000 clones, approximately 84% seen once. The donors (healthy individuals) were bone marrow donors. This CDR3 spans 17 amino acids. The V gene's germline CDR1 is MNHEY and CDR2 SMNVEV (reference sequence). With 2 bases removed from V and 2 bases from J, the gap between germline ends came to 17 bases. The rearrangement links TRBV27 to TRBJ2-3, with a weak D call TRBD2 (5 bases). The specimen was PBMCs. This sequence originates from a woman between 40 and 55 years old in good health and CMV-seronegative. The CDR3: CASSLQRVQPLTDTQYF. The CDR3 DNA sequence: TGTGCCAGCAGTTTACAGAGGGTCCAACCTCTCACAGATACGCAGTATTTT.